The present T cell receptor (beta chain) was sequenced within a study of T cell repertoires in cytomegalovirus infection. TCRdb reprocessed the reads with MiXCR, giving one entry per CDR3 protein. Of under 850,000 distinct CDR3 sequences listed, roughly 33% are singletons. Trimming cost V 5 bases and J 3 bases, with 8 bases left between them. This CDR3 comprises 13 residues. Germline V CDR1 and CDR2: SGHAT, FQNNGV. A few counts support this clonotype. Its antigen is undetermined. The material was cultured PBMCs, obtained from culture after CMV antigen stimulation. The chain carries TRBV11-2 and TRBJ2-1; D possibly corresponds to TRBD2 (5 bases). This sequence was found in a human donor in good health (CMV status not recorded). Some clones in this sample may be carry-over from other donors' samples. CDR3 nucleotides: TGTGCCAGCAGCACGGACTTCTACAATGAGCAGTTCTTC. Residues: CASSTDFYNEQFF.